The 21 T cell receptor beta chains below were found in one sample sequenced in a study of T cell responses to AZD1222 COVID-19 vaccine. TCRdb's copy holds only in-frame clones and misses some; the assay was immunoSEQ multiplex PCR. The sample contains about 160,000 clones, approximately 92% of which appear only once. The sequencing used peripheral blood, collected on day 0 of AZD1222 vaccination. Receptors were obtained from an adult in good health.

The CDR3 DNA is TGTGCCAGCAGCCTACTACAGGGGAGCGGCTACACCTTC. This encodes CASSLLQGSGYTF. The chain combines TRBV9 with TRBJ1-2; 7 bases are a match to TRBD1. Germline trimming cut 4 bases from V and 8 bases from J; bases unmatched to any gene: 8. Germline CDR1 reads SGDLS; CDR2 reads YYNGEE. This CDR3 has 13 amino acids.

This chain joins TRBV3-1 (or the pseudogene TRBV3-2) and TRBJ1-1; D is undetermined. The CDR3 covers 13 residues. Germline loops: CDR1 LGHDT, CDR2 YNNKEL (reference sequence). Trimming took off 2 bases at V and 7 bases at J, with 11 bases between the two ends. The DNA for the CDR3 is TGTGCCAGCAGCCAATTCGGGCGGAATGAAGCTTTCTTT. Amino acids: CASSQFGRNEAFF.

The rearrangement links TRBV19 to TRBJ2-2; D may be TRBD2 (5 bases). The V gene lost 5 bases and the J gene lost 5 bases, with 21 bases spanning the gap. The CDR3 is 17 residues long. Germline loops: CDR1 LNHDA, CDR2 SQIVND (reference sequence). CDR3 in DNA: TGTGCCAGTAGTGTAGGGAGTCGGGCTTTGGGAACCGGGGAGCTGTTTTTT. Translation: CASSVGSRALGTGELFF.

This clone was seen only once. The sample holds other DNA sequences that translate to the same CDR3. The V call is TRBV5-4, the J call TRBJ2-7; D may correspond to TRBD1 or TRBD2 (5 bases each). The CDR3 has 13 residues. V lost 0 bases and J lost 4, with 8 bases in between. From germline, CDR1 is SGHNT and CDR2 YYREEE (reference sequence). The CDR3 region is CASSLGDLYEQYF. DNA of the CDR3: TGTGCCAGCAGCTTGGGGGACCTTTACGAGCAGTACTTC.

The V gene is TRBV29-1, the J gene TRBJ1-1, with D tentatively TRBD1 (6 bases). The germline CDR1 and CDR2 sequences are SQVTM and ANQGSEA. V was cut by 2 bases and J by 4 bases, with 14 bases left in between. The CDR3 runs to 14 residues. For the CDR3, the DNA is TGCAGCGTTGAAATGGGGGGCGCTGGCACTGAAGCTTTCTTT. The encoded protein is CSVEMGGAGTEAFF.

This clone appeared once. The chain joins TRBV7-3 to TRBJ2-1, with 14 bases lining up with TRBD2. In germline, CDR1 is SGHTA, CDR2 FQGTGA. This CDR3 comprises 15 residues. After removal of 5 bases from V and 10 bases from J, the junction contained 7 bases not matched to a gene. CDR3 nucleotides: TGTGCCAGCAGCCCGACTAGCGGGGGGGCAGGCGAGCAGTTCTTC. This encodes CASSPTSGGAGEQFF. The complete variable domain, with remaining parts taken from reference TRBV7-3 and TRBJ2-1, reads GAGVSQTPSNKVTEKGKYVELRCDPISGHTALYWYRQSLGQGPEFLIYFQGTGAADDSGLPNDRFFAVRPEGSVSTLKIQRTERGDSAVYLCASSPTSGGAGEQFFGPGTRLTVL.

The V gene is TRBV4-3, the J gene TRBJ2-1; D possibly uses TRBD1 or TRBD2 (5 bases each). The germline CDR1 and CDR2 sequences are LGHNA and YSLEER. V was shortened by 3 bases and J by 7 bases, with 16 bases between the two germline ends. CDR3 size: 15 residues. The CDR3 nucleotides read TGCGCCAGCAGCCAGGGGACCCCGGGTAGGAATGAGCAGTTCTTC. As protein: CASSQGTPGRNEQFF.

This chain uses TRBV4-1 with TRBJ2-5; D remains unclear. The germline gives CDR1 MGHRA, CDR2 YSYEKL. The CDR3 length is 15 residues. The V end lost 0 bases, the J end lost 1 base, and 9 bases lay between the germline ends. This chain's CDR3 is CASSQDPHGQETQYF. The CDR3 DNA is TGCGCCAGCAGCCAAGATCCCCACGGCCAAGAGACCCAGTACTTC.

The CDR3 sequence is CASSYSPGGDSYEQYF. CDR3 DNA sequence: TGTGCCAGCAGTTACTCCCCCGGGGGTGATTCCTACGAGCAGTACTTC. This chain connects TRBV6-5 to TRBJ2-7, with D possibly matching TRBD2 (6 bases). The V end lost 0 bases, the J end lost 1 base, and 13 bases lay between the germline ends. Germline CDR1 is MNHEY and CDR2 is SVGAGI. This CDR3 is 16 amino acids long.

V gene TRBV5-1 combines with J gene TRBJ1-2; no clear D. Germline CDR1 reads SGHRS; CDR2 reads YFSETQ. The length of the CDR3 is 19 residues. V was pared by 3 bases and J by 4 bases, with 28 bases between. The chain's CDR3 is CASSSRGSKTPDQGYGYTF. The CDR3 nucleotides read TGCGCCAGCAGCTCAAGAGGTTCTAAAACACCCGATCAAGGCTATGGCTACACCTTC.

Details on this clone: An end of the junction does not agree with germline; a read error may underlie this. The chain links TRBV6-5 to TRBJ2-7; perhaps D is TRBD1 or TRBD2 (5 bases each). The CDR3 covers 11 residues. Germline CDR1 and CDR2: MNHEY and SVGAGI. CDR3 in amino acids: CASSYRGGRHF. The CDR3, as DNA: TGTGCCAGCAGTTACCGGGGCGGACGCCACTTC.

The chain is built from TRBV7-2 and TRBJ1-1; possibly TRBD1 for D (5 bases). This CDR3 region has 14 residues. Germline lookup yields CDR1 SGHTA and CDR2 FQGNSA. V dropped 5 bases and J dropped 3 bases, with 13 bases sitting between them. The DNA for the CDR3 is TGTGCCAGCAGCGCCCAGGGCTGGGACACTGAAGCTTTCTTT. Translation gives CASSAQGWDTEAFF.

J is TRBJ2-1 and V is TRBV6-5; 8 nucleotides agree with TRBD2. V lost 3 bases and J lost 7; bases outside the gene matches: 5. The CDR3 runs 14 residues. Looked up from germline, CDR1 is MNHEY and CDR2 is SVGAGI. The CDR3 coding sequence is TGTGCCAGCAGTTATACGGGGGGGTTAAATGAGCAGTTCTTC. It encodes CASSYTGGLNEQFF.

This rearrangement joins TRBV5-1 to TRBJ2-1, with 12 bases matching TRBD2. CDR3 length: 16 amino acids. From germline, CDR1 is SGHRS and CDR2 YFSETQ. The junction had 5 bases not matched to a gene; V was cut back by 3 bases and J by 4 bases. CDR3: CASSSSTSGGYNEQFF. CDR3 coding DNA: TGCGCCAGCAGCTCTTCTACTAGCGGGGGGTACAATGAGCAGTTCTTC.

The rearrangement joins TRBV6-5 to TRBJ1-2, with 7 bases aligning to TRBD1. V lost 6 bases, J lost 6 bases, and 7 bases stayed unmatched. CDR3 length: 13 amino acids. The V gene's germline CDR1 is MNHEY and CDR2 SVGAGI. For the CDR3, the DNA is TGTGCCAGCAGGGGCACAGGGGAACATGGCTACACCTTC. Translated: CASRGTGEHGYTF.

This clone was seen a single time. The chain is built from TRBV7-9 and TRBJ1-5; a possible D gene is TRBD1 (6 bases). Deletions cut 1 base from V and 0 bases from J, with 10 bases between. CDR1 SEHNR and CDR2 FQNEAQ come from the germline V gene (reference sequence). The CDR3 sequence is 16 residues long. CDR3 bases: TGTGCCAGCAGCTTAGACAGGGCCTCTAGCAATCAGCCCCAGCATTTT. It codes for CASSLDRASSNQPQHF. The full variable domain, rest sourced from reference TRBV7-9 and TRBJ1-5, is DTGVSQNPRHKITKRGQNVTFRCDPISEHNRLYWYRQTLGQGPEFLTYFQNEAQLEKSRLLSDRFSAERPKGSFSTLEIQRTEQGDSAMYLCASSLDRASSNQPQHFGDGTRLSIL.

This chain's CDR3 is CASSLARQRETFF. As DNA, the CDR3 is TGTGCCAGCAGCTTAGCCCGACAGAGGGAGACTTTCTTT. V is TRBV7-2 and J is TRBJ1-1, with a possible D match to TRBD1 (5 bases). This CDR3 has 13 residues. The germline V gene has CDR1 SGHTA and CDR2 FQGNSA. V shed 0 bases and J shed 12 bases, with 14 bases lying between them.

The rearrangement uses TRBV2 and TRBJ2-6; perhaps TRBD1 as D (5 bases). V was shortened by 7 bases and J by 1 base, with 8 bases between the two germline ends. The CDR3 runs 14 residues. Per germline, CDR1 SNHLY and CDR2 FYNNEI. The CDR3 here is CASTRDSGANVLTF. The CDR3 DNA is TGTGCCAGCACCAGGGATTCTGGGGCCAACGTCCTGACTTTC. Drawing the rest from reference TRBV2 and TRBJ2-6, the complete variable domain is EPEVTQTPSHQVTQMGQEVILRCVPISNHLYFYWYRQILGQKVEFLVSFYNNEISEKSEIFDDQFSVERPDGSNFTLKIRSTKLEDSAMYFCASTRDSGANVLTFGAGSRLTVL.

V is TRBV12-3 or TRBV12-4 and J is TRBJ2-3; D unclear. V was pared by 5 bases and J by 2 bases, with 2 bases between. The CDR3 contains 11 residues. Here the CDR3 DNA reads TGTGCCAGCAGTCCCACAGATACGCAGTATTTT. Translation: CASSPTDTQYF.

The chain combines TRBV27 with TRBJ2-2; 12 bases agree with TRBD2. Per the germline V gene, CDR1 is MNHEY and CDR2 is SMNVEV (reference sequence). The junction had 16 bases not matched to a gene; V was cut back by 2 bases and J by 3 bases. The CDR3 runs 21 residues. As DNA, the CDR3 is TGTGCCAGCAGTTTAAGCCTCAGGTTTGGGCTAGCGGGGGGGCACACCGGGGAGCTGTTTTTT. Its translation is CASSLSLRFGLAGGHTGELFF.

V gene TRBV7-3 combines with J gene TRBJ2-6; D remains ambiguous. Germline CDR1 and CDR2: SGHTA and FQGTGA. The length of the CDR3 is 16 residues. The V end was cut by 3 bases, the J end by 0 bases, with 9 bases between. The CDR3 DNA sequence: TGTGCCAGCAGCTTTGGACCGGACTCTGGGGCCAACGTCCTGACTTTC. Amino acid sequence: CASSFGPDSGANVLTF.